These 7 T cell receptor beta chains originate from one sample sequenced in a study of blood T cell repertoires in COVID-19. Measured with immunoSEQ multiplex PCR; TCRdb has only the in-frame clones, and not every one. Of roughly 230,000 clones detected, under 90% appear once; the ten largest clones hold 3% to 4%. Sequenced sample: PBMCs or T cells enriched from blood (not recorded which). These receptors all come from a woman aged 60 to 75 who had recovered from COVID-19.

J is TRBJ2-1 and V is TRBV3-1 (or the pseudogene TRBV3-2); D is unresolved. The ends were cut back, 4 bases at V and 7 bases at J, with 5 bases in the middle. Germline V lookup: CDR1 LGHDT, CDR2 YNNKEL (reference sequence). This CDR3 spans 11 amino acids. The CDR3 is CASSLMNEQFF. The CDR3 nucleotides are TGTGCCAGCAGCCTAATGAATGAGCAGTTCTTC.

V and J are TRBV11-1 and TRBJ2-7; 9 bases map to TRBD1. V gave up 3 bases and J gave up 2 bases; unmatched junction bases: 2. CDR1 and CDR2 from the germline V gene are SGHAT and FQDESV (reference sequence). This CDR3 has 14 amino acids. The CDR3 loop is CASSLGTGPYEQYF. As DNA, the CDR3 is TGTGCCAGCAGCTTGGGGACAGGGCCCTACGAGCAGTACTTC.

This clone was counted between two and nine times. The J gene is TRBJ1-2, the V gene TRBV19, with 7 bases that match TRBD1. The germline V gene encodes CDR1 LNHDA and CDR2 SQIVND (reference sequence). J gave up 4 bases and V 5 bases, and 4 bases lay outside the gene matches. This CDR3 spans 13 amino acids. Here the CDR3 reads CASSVTGVYGYTF. The CDR3 nucleotides read TGTGCCAGTAGTGTCACAGGGGTCTATGGCTACACCTTC.

The chain has TRBV5-1 and TRBJ1-1; D is possibly TRBD1 (5 bases). Trimming took 1 base from V and 0 from J, leaving 13 bases between them. The CDR3 covers 16 residues. The germline CDR1 and CDR2 sequences are SGHRS and YFSETQ. CDR3 region: CASSLMGGIMNTEAFF. CDR3 in DNA: TGCGCCAGCAGCTTGATGGGGGGGATCATGAACACTGAAGCTTTCTTT.

This chain joins TRBV30 and TRBJ1-2; no clear D. V lost 1 base and J 2 bases, leaving 8 bases between the germline ends. Germline CDR1 is GTSNPN and CDR2 is SVGIG (reference sequence). The CDR3 is 13 amino acids. In DNA, the CDR3 is TGTGCCTGGAGTGACAGCTCCAACTATGGCTACACCTTC. Translated, it gives CAWSDSSNYGYTF.

The chain has TRBV5-1 and TRBJ2-5; D remains ambiguous. Trimming shortened V by 0 bases and J by 5 bases, and 20 bases separated the two germline ends. Germline V CDR1 and CDR2: SGHRS, YFSETQ. The CDR3 totals 17 residues. CDR3 region: CASSLVPDSYVMETQYF. For the CDR3, the DNA is TGCGCCAGCAGCTTGGTACCAGATTCTTATGTTATGGAGACCCAGTACTTC. Together with reference TRBV5-1 and TRBJ2-5, the CDR3 gives the full variable domain: KAGVTQTPRYLIKTRGQQVTLSCSPISGHRSVSWYQQTPGQGLQFLFEYFSETQRNKGNFPGRFSGRQFSNSRSEMNVSTLELGDSALYLCASSLVPDSYVMETQYFGPGTRLLVL.

The genes are TRBV3-1 (or the pseudogene TRBV3-2) and TRBJ2-6; the D gene is possibly TRBD2 (5 bases). The germline V and J ends were trimmed by 4 bases and 4 bases, with 11 bases remaining between them. This CDR3 is built from 15 residues. The V gene's germline CDR1 is LGHDT and CDR2 YNNKEL (reference sequence). Here the CDR3 DNA reads TGTGCCAGCAGCCCCCGGGAAGCCGGGGCCAACGTCCTGACTTTC. This codes for CASSPREAGANVLTF.